This T cell receptor (beta chain) was recovered during a study of blood T cell repertoires in COVID-19 (dated by TCRdb to about 2020). Context from the whole study: Collaborator samples came from the United States, Italy and Spain and covered acute and convalescent phases of COVID-19. Where HLA class I and class II types were available, the types were taken from metadata supplied by the sample provider, not from assay-based typing. The samples were drawn from the first 160 participants of the ongoing ImmuneRACE study and from some 1,300 subjects provided by 6 global collaborators. The material from the prospective study consisted of cDNA or gDNA derived from T cells, B-cell-depleted T cells, or PBMCs. A de-identified subject ID, COVID-19 status, age in years and sex were almost always included in the sample metadata. The repertoires were made available in a free public database intended to serve as a resource for research on the immune response to SARS-CoV-2. Subjects who had been exposed to COVID-19, were actively infected with it, or had recovered from it provided the deeply sampled blood TCRbeta repertoires that made up the dataset. What the authors observed across the whole study: Clinical and demographic metadata were provided uncurated, with the amount varying by source and participant.

At one collaborating source in Seattle, patients were enrolled during active infection and were followed longitudinally through the course of disease. Each collaborating institution followed its own protocols to collect whole blood in K2EDTA tubes. For TCRbeta analysis, collaborators shipped samples in one of three forms: frozen whole blood, isolated PBMCs, or DNA extracted from either of those sample types. TCRbeta CDR3 regions were amplified from genomic DNA using the immunoSEQ Assay, a bias-controlled multiplex PCR. The published analysis was carried out like this. The number of nucleated cells in each sample was estimated by amplification of reference gene primers within the assay. To quantify the absolute abundance of each unique TCRbeta CDR3 rearrangement, sequence reads were collapsed and filtered. For each sample, productive Simpson clonality was calculated as the square root of Simpson's diversity index across productive rearrangements. TCRdb holds this immuneACCESS table with in-frame rearrangements only. Some clones are missing; in checked studies, unresolved V genes explain under half, and the rest has no known cause. That table is the source of V, J and clone size, and D and trimming were worked out from the DNA. Within this sample are tens of thousands of clones, with 80% to 95% of them counted one time only. The ten largest make up around 0.47% of the sample.

Trimmed from V: 5 bases; trimmed from J: 3 bases; junction bases lacking a gene match: 5. There are 14 amino acids in the CDR3, from cysteine to phenylalanine inclusive. CDR3 DNA only is kept here, 42 bases in frame from base 1. Based on the germline V gene, the CDR1 and CDR2 sequences are MNHEY and SVGAGI. In this sample, this clone turned up once. No cognate antigen has been identified for it. No qualities accompany the bases; no much larger clone lies one base away. Sequencing was carried out using peripheral blood. The rearranged chain carries TRBV6-5 and TRBJ2-7; a stretch of 9 junction bases matches TRBD1. This TCR derives from a man aged 50 or older with COVID-19, enrolled during active disease. The CDR3 is CASSTGTGRYEQYF. At the DNA level, the sequence is TGTGCCAGCAGTACTGGGACAGGGCGCTACGAGCAGTACTTC.